Following are 18 T cell receptor beta chains from one sample sequenced in a study of CD8+CD57+ T cells in acquired aplastic anemia. CD8+CD57+ cell expansion had been shown by flow cytometry in patients chosen for sequencing. The TCR beta profiling, which covered VDJ combination and CDR3 sequence, was carried out using genomic DNA as the template. MiXCR was run by TCRdb on the reads, yielding one entry per CDR3 protein. The sample includes approximately 150,000 distinct CDR3 sequences, around half of them seen just once. The sequencing sample was made of sorted CD4+, CD8+, or CD8+CD57+ T cells (not recorded which) from PBMCs. Source of these receptors: a human donor with aplastic anemia.

This clonotype occurred many times. The CDR3 is CASSLGGGSSYEQYF. The DNA of the CDR3 is TGTGCCAGCAGCTTAGGGGGTGGCAGCTCCTACGAGCAGTACTTC. The chain combines TRBV7-2 with TRBJ2-7; the D is unclear. The germline V gene has CDR1 SGHTA and CDR2 FQGNSA. The CDR3 loop spans 15 amino acids. Trimming pared 1 base from V and 0 bases from J, leaving 10 bases between.

In its sample, this clonotype was seen many times. This chain links TRBV4-3 with TRBJ1-1; 8 positions agree with TRBD1. Germline V gene lookup returns CDR1 LGHNA and CDR2 YSLEER. V trimming: 4 bases; J trimming: 6 bases; junction bases outside the gene matches: 10. The length of the CDR3 is 15 residues. CDR3 sequence: CASSRSHRGKAEAFF. The CDR3 coding sequence is TGCGCCAGCAGCCGATCCCACAGGGGGAAGGCTGAAGCTTTCTTT.

At least ten counts were recorded for this clonotype. At one of its ends the junction is not consistent with the germline gene, which may arise from a read error. The V call is TRBV16, the J call TRBJ1-1; 7 positions agree with TRBD1. The germline V gene encodes CDR1 KGHSY and CDR2 FQNENV. The CDR3 covers 12 residues. The CDR3 nucleotides are TGTGCCAGCAGCCGCACCGGGACAGCTTCGGATTTT. Its protein is CASSRTGTASDF.

This clonotype was recorded at least ten times. The V gene is TRBV11-2, the J gene TRBJ1-1; D call uncertain. The CDR3 is made up of 13 amino acids. Between the trimmed V and J ends, which lost 1 base and 7 bases, there was a span of 10 bases. Germline V gene data show CDR1 as SGHAT and CDR2 as FQNNGV. DNA for the CDR3: TGTGCCAGCAGCTTAGGGGAGGGCAGTGAAGCTTTCTTT. Translated, it gives CASSLGEGSEAFF. The full variable domain, its missing parts supplied by reference TRBV11-2 and TRBJ1-1, is EAGVAQSPRYKIIEKRQSVAFWCNPISGHATLYWYQQILGQGPKLLIQFQNNGVVDDSQLPKDRFSAERLKGVDSTLKIQPAKLEDSAVYLCASSLGEGSEAFFGQGTRLTVV.

This clonotype was detected ten times or more. The V call is TRBV20-1, the J call TRBJ1-4; tentative D call: TRBD1 (5 bases). This CDR3 is 12 amino acids long. CDR1 and CDR2 (germline): DFQATT, SNEGSKA (reference sequence). The V and J ends lost 5 bases and 11 bases respectively, with 15 bases between them. CDR3 nucleotides: TGCAGTGCTTTTTCCCGGGACTCCAAACTGTTTTTT. The encoded protein is CSAFSRDSKLFF.

There are a few counts of this clonotype. This may arise from a read error, as a much more abundant clone is one base away. The V gene is TRBV12-3 or TRBV12-4, the J gene TRBJ2-1, with D hard to call. The germline V and J ends were trimmed by 9 bases and 7 bases, with 10 bases remaining between them. The length of the CDR3 is 11 residues. The DNA of the CDR3 is TGTGCCAGTCGAATTAGAAATGAGCAGTTCTTC. It yields the protein CASRIRNEQFF.

In this sample, this clonotype turned up once. This rearrangement joins TRBV7-2 to TRBJ1-3, with 9 bases that match TRBD1. Germline V CDR1 and CDR2: SGHTA, FQGNSA. After removal of 4 bases from V and 2 bases from J, the junction contained 0 bases not matched to a gene. The CDR3 loop spans 14 amino acids. The CDR3 spells CASSWDRAGNTIYF. The CDR3 bases are TGTGCCAGCAGCTGGGACAGGGCTGGAAACACCATATATTTT.

Ten or more counts support this clonotype. The V and J genes are TRBV5-4 and TRBJ2-3; D call uncertain. The CDR3 runs 14 residues. V was shortened by 0 bases and J by 3 bases, with 8 bases between the two germline ends. Per germline, CDR1 SGHNT and CDR2 YYREEE (reference sequence). The CDR3 sequence: CASSLEGSTDTQYF. The CDR3 bases are TGTGCCAGCAGCTTGGAAGGCTCTACAGATACGCAGTATTTT.

About this clonotype itself: At one end the junction does not follow the germline gene, possibly because of a read error. The J gene is TRBJ2-7, the V gene TRBV7-9, with unresolved D. Germline-derived CDR1 and CDR2 are SEHNR and FQNEAQ (reference sequence). The CDR3 covers 12 residues. The CDR3 DNA reads as TGTGCCAGCAGCTCTGCCTCCTACGGGCAGTACTTC. It encodes CASSSASYGQYF.

This clonotype was detected ten times or more. The chain employs TRBV9 and TRBJ1-5, with D hard to call. CDR1 is SGDLS, CDR2 YYNGEE, per germline. V lost 0 bases, J lost 4 bases, and 11 bases lay in between. CDR3 length: 15 residues. The DNA for the CDR3 is TGTGCCAGCAGCGTAGGGACCGCCCGAAATCAGCCCCAGCATTTT. Translated: CASSVGTARNQPQHF.

The chain is built from TRBV29-1 and TRBJ2-7; 7 nucleotides agree with TRBD1. The CDR3 runs to 14 residues. After removal of 1 base from V and 4 bases from J, the junction contained 7 bases not matched to a gene. Germline V gene data show CDR1 as SQVTM and CDR2 as ANQGSEA. Written as DNA, the CDR3 is TGCAGCGTTGAAGGCTCTGGGACAGCTTACGAGCAGTACTTC. It specifies CSVEGSGTAYEQYF.

This clonotype was recorded a few times. The V call is TRBV24-1, the J call TRBJ2-5; D is uncertain. The germline gives CDR1 KGHDR, CDR2 SFDVKD. The length of the CDR3 is 16 residues. Deletions cut 3 bases from V and 2 bases from J, with 15 bases between. CDR3 nucleotide sequence: TGTGCCACCAGTGATGTTCCGAAGGGTGCGCAAGAGACCCAGTACTTC. It is translated as CATSDVPKGAQETQYF.

This chain joins TRBV24-1 and TRBJ1-2; 10 nucleotides match TRBD1. V was clipped by 3 bases and J by 2 bases; unmatched bases: 8. The CDR3 is 17 amino acids. Germline loops: CDR1 KGHDR, CDR2 SFDVKD. The CDR3 sequence is CATSDTKGTGVNYGYTF. The DNA for the CDR3 is TGTGCCACCAGTGATACCAAGGGGACAGGGGTAAACTATGGCTACACCTTC.

J is TRBJ2-2 and V is TRBV13; the match to TRBD1 covers 10 bases. Per germline, CDR1 PRHDT and CDR2 FYEKMQ (reference sequence). The CDR3 extends over 17 amino acids. V was pared by 5 bases and J by 4 bases, with 10 bases of the junction left unmatched. CDR3 DNA: TGTGCCAGCAGCGGACGGGGACAGGGGATGGGCACCGGGGAGCTGTTTTTT. It yields the protein CASSGRGQGMGTGELFF.

This clonotype was detected a few times. Since a much larger clone is just one base distant, this may be a read error. The conserved final phenylalanine or tryptophan is absent from the CDR3, which likely points to a read error. J is TRBJ1-6 and V is TRBV12-3 or TRBV12-4; TRBD1 might be the D (5 bases). Trimming cost V 4 bases and J 10 bases, with 11 bases left between them. CDR3 length equals 13 residues. This CDR3 reads CASSWDGNSPLHL. In DNA form, the CDR3 reads TGTGCCAGCAGTTGGGACGGAAACTCACCCCTCCACTTG.

This clonotype was seen only a few times. Being one base from a much bigger clone, this may be a read error. Written as DNA, the CDR3 is TGTGCCAGCAGTTACGGGAATGCTGGAGACAAGCAGTACTTC. Amino acids: CASSYGNAGDKQYF. V gene TRBV6-2 or TRBV6-3 combines with J gene TRBJ2-7; unclear D gene. CDR1 and CDR2 from the germline V gene are MNHEY and SVGEGT. This CDR3 is built from 14 residues. Trimming removed 2 bases from V and 8 bases from J, with 16 bases in between.

In this sample, this clonotype turned up many times. The V gene is TRBV5-5, the J gene TRBJ2-7, with D perhaps TRBD1 or TRBD2 (5 bases each). The CDR3 is made up of 14 amino acids. Germline loops: CDR1 SGHKS, CDR2 YYEKEE (reference sequence). Trimming stripped 5 bases from V and 3 bases from J, with 15 bases between. The CDR3 spells CASRSPGRSYEQYF. CDR3 sequence (DNA): TGTGCCAGCAGGTCACCGGGACGAAGCTACGAGCAGTACTTC.

This clonotype appeared many times. The chain joins TRBV10-3 to TRBJ1-5, with D unresolved. Germline V CDR1 and CDR2: ENHRY, SYGVKD. Deletions cut 11 bases from V and 0 bases from J, with 17 bases between. The CDR3 has 15 residues. The CDR3 DNA follows: TGTGCCGTCGGACGGGAAGGGTATAGCAATCAGCCCCAGCATTTT. It codes for CAVGREGYSNQPQHF.